This entry is about one T cell receptor (beta chain). Its antigen is undetermined. This CDR3 has 15 residues. The junction had 13 bases not matched to a gene; V was cut back by 5 bases and J by 6 bases. The germline V gene has CDR1 LGHNA and CDR2 YSLEER. 13 Jbeta primers and 60 Vbeta primers were used for the PCR. Assay used: immunoSEQ multiplex PCR; TCRdb lists only in-frame clones, some missing. The table lists about 120,000 clones, 74% of them singletons. These data belong to a study of cytomegalovirus exposure and HLA in healthy donors. Across the study: Researchers found that roughly 80% of under 450 genotyped donors fell within the Caucasian-associated ancestry cluster. Study results and limitations: Because they were indistinguishable, some V segments, including TRBV6-2 and TRBV6-3, were excluded.

The clonotype originates from a human donor in good health. The J gene is TRBJ2-7, the V gene TRBV4-3; 7 bases line up with TRBD1. Sequencing was performed on PBMCs. CDR3 sequence (DNA): TGCGCCAGCAGCACTCGGACAGGACTGATGGGCGAGCAGTACTTC. Its protein is CASSTRTGLMGEQYF.